The 26 T cell receptor beta chains presented below share a single source sample, sequenced in a study of blood T cell repertoires in COVID-19. TCRdb's copy holds only in-frame clones and misses some; the assay was immunoSEQ multiplex PCR. In the table there are about 210,000 clones, roughly 85% of which are singletons. The sample taken for sequencing was peripheral blood. The receptors come from an elderly woman with acute or convalescent COVID-19.

A single count supports this clone. The chain links TRBV11-3 to TRBJ2-5; 10 bases agree with TRBD1. The CDR3 consists of 16 residues. V lost 5 bases, J lost 3 bases, and 9 bases stayed unmatched. From germline, CDR1 is SGHNT and CDR2 YENEEA. For the CDR3, the DNA is TGTGCCAGCAGCACCCAGCGACAGGGGGCGGAAGAGACCCAGTACTTC. Encoded protein: CASSTQRQGAEETQYF.

The chain employs TRBV28 and TRBJ2-1, with 8 nucleotides matching TRBD2. Trimming at V came to 2 bases and at J to 5 bases, leaving 8 bases not matched to a gene. The CDR3 loop spans 16 amino acids. Germline CDR1 is MDHEN and CDR2 is SYDVKM. For the CDR3, the DNA is TGTGCCAGCAGTTTAGAAGCTACTAGCGGAGACAATGAGCAGTTCTTC. Translation: CASSLEATSGDNEQFF.

The chain is built from TRBV5-1 and TRBJ2-3; no definite D call. The CDR3 runs 12 residues. Germline V gene lookup returns CDR1 SGHRS and CDR2 YFSETQ. Trimming took off 4 bases at V and 0 bases at J, with 3 bases between the two ends. The CDR3 here is CASSPSTDTQYF. Here the CDR3 DNA reads TGCGCCAGCAGCCCGAGCACAGATACGCAGTATTTT.

The V and J genes are TRBV7-9 and TRBJ1-5, with TRBD1 identical over 10 bases. V lost 5 bases to trimming and J lost 5 bases; unmatched junction nucleotides: 6. CDR1 and CDR2 from the germline V gene are SEHNR and FQNEAQ (reference sequence). The length of the CDR3 is 15 residues. The CDR3 DNA sequence: TGTGCCAGCAGCAGAGCCGGGACAGGGGATCAGCCCCAGCATTTT. Translated, it gives CASSRAGTGDQPQHF. The variable domain in full, with the rest retrieved from reference TRBV7-9 and TRBJ1-5, is DTGVSQNPRHKITKRGQNVTFRCDPISEHNRLYWYRQTLGQGPEFLTYFQNEAQLEKSRLLSDRFSAERPKGSFSTLEIQRTEQGDSAMYLCASSRAGTGDQPQHFGDGTRLSIL.

The chain carries TRBV24-1 and TRBJ2-1; 8 nucleotides agree with TRBD2. The germline gives CDR1 KGHDR, CDR2 SFDVKD. The trim removed 1 base at V and 10 bases at J, leaving 8 bases unmatched. This CDR3 has 15 residues. CDR3 protein: CATSDLRRGDGEQFF. DNA of the CDR3: TGTGCCACCAGTGATTTAAGGCGGGGGGACGGGGAGCAGTTCTTC.

The V call is TRBV6-5, the J call TRBJ1-5, with 10 positions matching TRBD1. V was pared by 4 bases and J by 2 bases, with 2 bases of the junction left unmatched. The V gene's germline CDR1 is MNHEY and CDR2 SVGAGI. The CDR3 is made up of 15 amino acids. The CDR3 nucleotides read TGTGCCAGCAGTTGGACAGGGGGGGGCAATCAGCCCCAGCATTTT. Its translation: CASSWTGGGNQPQHF.

The chain links TRBV15 to TRBJ1-5; the match to TRBD1 covers 9 bases. Germline loops: CDR1 LNHNV, CDR2 YYDKDF (reference sequence). CDR3 size: 15 residues. The J segment lost 7 bases and the V segment lost 6 bases, leaving 10 bases of the junction unmatched. The CDR3 DNA follows: TGTGCCACCAGTCCCGGGACAGGGATAAGGCAGCCCCAGCATTTT. Translating it yields CATSPGTGIRQPQHF.

This chain connects TRBV24-1 to TRBJ1-6; no definite D call. Trimming took 4 bases from V and 8 from J, leaving 14 bases between them. This CDR3 is 15 amino acids long. Germline CDR1 KGHDR, CDR2 SFDVKD. CDR3 nucleotides: TGTGCCACCAGTGACCGCTTACTACGGTATTCACCCCTCCACTTT. Amino acid sequence: CATSDRLLRYSPLHF.

CDR3: CASSFGSSGSSYEQYF. The CDR3 region has the DNA TGTGCCAGCAGTTTTGGGTCCAGCGGGAGCTCCTACGAGCAGTACTTC. This rearrangement joins TRBV28 to TRBJ2-7; 8 nucleotides line up with TRBD2. This CDR3 is 16 amino acids long. The V gene's germline CDR1 is MDHEN and CDR2 SYDVKM. V shed 3 bases and J 0 bases; nucleotides not matched to a gene: 7.

The chain is built from TRBV5-1 and TRBJ1-6; D unresolved. The ends were cut back, 0 bases at V and 6 bases at J, with 7 bases in the middle. This CDR3 contains 14 residues. CDR1 and CDR2 (germline): SGHRS, YFSETQ. Written as DNA, the CDR3 is TGCGCCAGCAGCTTGGTGGCATTTAATTCACCCCTCCACTTT. Encoded protein: CASSLVAFNSPLHF.

V gene TRBV11-2 combines with J gene TRBJ2-3; D is possibly TRBD1 (5 bases). CDR1 is SGHAT and CDR2 is FQNNGV in the germline V gene. Trimming took off 1 base at V and 5 bases at J, with 10 bases between the two ends. The CDR3 has 14 amino acids. The chain's CDR3 is CASSLGQQIDTQYF. CDR3 coding DNA: TGTGCCAGCAGCTTAGGACAGCAAATAGATACGCAGTATTTT. The variable domain in full, completed from reference TRBV11-2 and TRBJ2-3, reads EAGVAQSPRYKIIEKRQSVAFWCNPISGHATLYWYQQILGQGPKLLIQFQNNGVVDDSQLPKDRFSAERLKGVDSTLKIQPAKLEDSAVYLCASSLGQQIDTQYFGPGTRLTVL.

In this sample, this clone turned up once. The chain is built from TRBV3-1 (or the pseudogene TRBV3-2) and TRBJ2-1, with no clear D. The CDR3 is made up of 14 amino acids. Germline loops: CDR1 LGHDT, CDR2 YNNKEL (reference sequence). V lost 2 bases, J lost 3 bases, and 8 bases lay in between. CDR3 sequence (DNA): TGTGCCAGCAGCCAACGGGTATTCTACAATGAGCAGTTCTTC. It encodes CASSQRVFYNEQFF.

V gene TRBV29-1 combines with J gene TRBJ1-4; 7 nucleotides match TRBD1. This CDR3 has 14 residues. V shed 7 bases and J 6 bases; nucleotides not matched to a gene: 11. Per germline, CDR1 SQVTM and CDR2 ANQGSEA. Here the CDR3 reads CSAGGTARDEKLFF. The CDR3 bases are TGCAGCGCGGGGGGGACAGCACGGGATGAAAAACTGTTTTTT.

CDR3 sequence reads: CASSFRGYGYTEAFF. The CDR3 DNA is TGTGCCAGCAGTTTCAGGGGCTATGGTTACACTGAAGCTTTCTTT. The rearrangement links TRBV27 to TRBJ1-1, with D maybe TRBD1 (6 bases). The V gene lost 3 bases and the J gene lost 3 bases, with 14 bases spanning the gap. CDR3 length: 15 residues. The germline CDR1 and CDR2 sequences are MNHEY and SMNVEV (reference sequence).

This clone was observed once. The chain combines TRBV19 with TRBJ1-6; D not certain. This CDR3 has 16 residues. Germline V gene lookup returns CDR1 LNHDA and CDR2 SQIVND (reference sequence). Trimming stripped 4 bases from V and 0 bases from J, with 10 bases between. CDR3 amino acids: CASSNRRSSYNSPLHF. In nucleotides, the CDR3 is TGTGCCAGTAGTAATCGACGGAGCTCCTATAATTCACCCCTCCACTTT.

The rearrangement uses TRBV30 and TRBJ1-5; 8 nucleotides match TRBD1. CDR3 size: 15 residues. J was trimmed by 3 bases and V by 3 bases; bases with no gene match: 7. The germline CDR1 and CDR2 sequences are GTSNPN and SVGIG (reference sequence). The CDR3 loop reads CAWRAGTGYNQPQHF. The CDR3 DNA reads TGTGCCTGGAGGGCCGGGACAGGTTACAATCAGCCCCAGCATTTT.

The chain recombines TRBV7-2 with TRBJ2-1; TRBD2 matches 10 bases. The CDR3 covers 15 residues. The germline V gene encodes CDR1 SGHTA and CDR2 FQGNSA. With V trimmed by 4 bases and J by 9 bases, 9 bases remained unmatched. The CDR3 bases are TGTGCCAGCAGCTCAGCGGGAGGGCCCTCAGGTGAGCAGTTCTTC. The encoded protein is CASSSAGGPSGEQFF.

This chain uses TRBV18 with TRBJ1-2; D is ambiguous. The CDR3 extends over 15 amino acids. CDR1 KGHSH and CDR2 LQKENI come from the germline V gene. Trimming shortened V by 2 bases and J by 8 bases, and 18 bases separated the two germline ends. This chain's CDR3 is CASSPDNQRPGGYTF. DNA for the CDR3: TGTGCCAGCTCACCAGACAATCAACGGCCAGGAGGCTACACCTTC. Variable domain in full (rest from reference TRBV18 and TRBJ1-2): NAGVMQNPRHLVRRRGQEARLRCSPMKGHSHVYWYRQLPEEGLKFMVYLQKENIIDESGMPKERFSAEFPKEGPSILRIQQVVRGDSAAYFCASSPDNQRPGGYTFGSGTRLTVV.

The chain couples TRBV2 to TRBJ1-6, with unresolved D. V was clipped by 2 bases and J by 12 bases, with 17 bases between them. The V gene's germline CDR1 is SNHLY and CDR2 FYNNEI. This CDR3 is 15 amino acids long. CDR3: CASSEPPGVRIPLHF. CDR3 sequence (DNA): TGTGCCAGCAGTGAACCCCCCGGGGTACGTATACCCCTCCACTTT.

There are a few counts of this clone. The genes are TRBV2 and TRBJ1-5; D may be TRBD1 (5 bases). V was cut by 7 bases and J by 4 bases, with 17 bases left in between. Per the germline V gene, CDR1 is SNHLY and CDR2 is FYNNEI. The CDR3 covers 15 residues. The CDR3 DNA reads TGTGCCAGCAAGATGGAAGGGGTACGAAATCAGCCCCAGCATTTT. It translates to CASKMEGVRNQPQHF.

The chain recombines TRBV2 with TRBJ1-1, with D unresolved. This CDR3 contains 12 residues. The germline V and J ends were trimmed by 6 bases and 0 bases, with 5 bases remaining between them. Per germline, CDR1 SNHLY and CDR2 FYNNEI. In DNA, the CDR3 is TGTGCCAGCAGAGAGGTGAACACTGAAGCTTTCTTT. Translated: CASREVNTEAFF.

The chain links TRBV11-2 to TRBJ2-5; 9 nucleotides match TRBD1. The V gene's germline CDR1 is SGHAT and CDR2 FQNNGV. CDR3 length: 14 amino acids. V lost 5 bases to trimming and J lost 6 bases; unmatched junction nucleotides: 7. CDR3 nucleotides: TGTGCCAGCAGCAAGGACAGGGGAGGACAGACCCAGTACTTC. Amino acids: CASSKDRGGQTQYF.

This chain uses TRBV6-6 with TRBJ2-7; D is perhaps TRBD2 (6 bases). Per germline, CDR1 MNHNY and CDR2 SVGAGI (reference sequence). This CDR3 region has 12 residues. Trimming stripped 0 bases from V and 7 bases from J, with 7 bases between. CDR3: CASSYSGLEQYF. The CDR3 DNA sequence: TGTGCCAGCAGTTACTCCGGACTAGAGCAGTACTTC.

The chain joins TRBV19 to TRBJ1-2, with D perhaps TRBD1 (5 bases). Trimming took off 3 bases at V and 8 bases at J, with 25 bases between the two ends. The CDR3 has 17 residues. Germline V gives CDR1 LNHDA, CDR2 SQIVND (reference sequence). This CDR3 reads CASSIFGREGFGPGYTF. For the CDR3, the DNA is TGTGCCAGTAGTATTTTCGGCAGGGAAGGATTCGGTCCAGGCTACACCTTC.

The CDR3 coding sequence is TGCAGTGCTAGTGTAATGCTAGCGGGAATTCAAGAGACCCAGTACTTC. As protein: CSASVMLAGIQETQYF. This sequence joins TRBV20-1 and TRBJ2-5; TRBD2 aligns across 9 bases. V lost 3 bases and J lost 2; bases outside the gene matches: 10. CDR1 is DFQATT and CDR2 is SNEGSKA in the germline V gene (reference sequence). The CDR3 runs to 16 residues.

The chain uses TRBV15 and TRBJ1-5; D remains unclear. Trimming pared 5 bases from V and 4 bases from J, leaving 12 bases between. This CDR3 is built from 14 residues. Germline V gene sequence: CDR1 LNHNV, CDR2 YYDKDF (reference sequence). CDR3 sequence reads: CATSSQPGNQPQHF. CDR3 coding DNA: TGTGCCACCAGCTCACAGCCTGGGAATCAGCCCCAGCATTTT.